This entry features one TCR beta chain sequence. V lost 2 bases, J lost 0 bases, and 1 base stayed unmatched. The CDR3 is 15 amino acids. Germline CDR1 reads MNHNS; CDR2 reads SASEGT. The data were produced by immunoSEQ multiplex PCR, yet TCRdb's version contains in-frame clones alone and is incomplete. The data hold approximately 73,000 clones, with around nine tenths observed a single time. The data stem from a study of technical replicates of blood from a few donors. Sequencing used T cells isolated from PBMCs. This clonotype originated in a human donor in good health. V and J are TRBV6-1 and TRBJ2-1; 7 bases fit TRBD2. The CDR3: CASSELAGSYNEQFF. In nucleotides, the CDR3 is TGTGCCAGCAGTGAATTAGCGGGCTCCTACAATGAGCAGTTCTTC.